Listed below are T cell receptor beta chains from one sample, sequenced in a study of blood T cell repertoires in COVID-19. Using immunoSEQ multiplex PCR, the repertoire was profiled, and TCRdb retains in-frame clones only, with some absent. The sample has roughly 200,000 clones; 87% are singletons. The sequenced sample was peripheral blood. Every receptor here comes from a woman under 30 who had recovered from COVID-19. Each CDR3 is given with its conserved first and last residue. A D gene is named only where the DNA matches it firmly. The size entry is marked missing in some rows and otherwise reads once, few, many or a size class.

clone_size,j_call,v_call,d_call,cdr3_aa,cdr3_nt
-,TRBJ2-7,TRBV7-6,-,CASSLLVDGIYEQYF,TGTGCCAGCAGCTTACTAGTTGACGGCATCTACGAGCAGTACTTC
-,TRBJ1-2,TRBV18,-,CASSPEGNYGYTF,TGTGCCAGCTCACCGGAGGGTAACTATGGCTACACCTTC
-,TRBJ1-1,TRBV3-1/TRBV3-2,-,CASSAKGRPEAFF,TGTGCCAGCAGCGCGAAGGGGCGGCCTGAAGCTTTCTTT
-,TRBJ2-1,TRBV7-6,TRBD2,CASSLGGVAGEEQFF,TGTGCCAGCAGCTTAGGGGGGGTAGCGGGAGAGGAGCAGTTCTTC
-,TRBJ2-1,TRBV11-2,TRBD1,CASSSDRQGTQFF,TGTGCCAGCAGCTCGGATAGACAGGGCACGCAGTTCTTC
-,TRBJ1-2,TRBV27,-,CASSLAGWLSYGYTF,TGTGCCAGCAGTTTGGCCGGGTGGTTGTCCTATGGCTACACCTTC
-,TRBJ1-2,TRBV19,-,CASRKDRTVGYTF,TGTGCCAGTAGAAAAGACAGGACCGTTGGCTACACCTTC
-,TRBJ2-1,TRBV3-1/TRBV3-2,TRBD2,CASSHITSGSYNEQFF,TGTGCCAGCAGCCATATAACTAGCGGCTCCTACAATGAGCAGTTCTTC
-,TRBJ1-1,TRBV2,TRBD1,CASSGQGATEAFF,TGTGCCAGCAGTGGTCAGGGGGCAACTGAAGCTTTCTTT
-,TRBJ1-2,TRBV19,-,CASSIEGRGRDGYTF,TGTGCCAGTAGTATTGAAGGAAGGGGGAGGGATGGCTACACCTTC
-,TRBJ1-1,TRBV30,TRBD1,CAWDSGTGGTEAFF,TGTGCCTGGGACTCCGGTACAGGGGGGACTGAAGCTTTCTTT
-,TRBJ1-1,TRBV2,-,CASRGHLNTEAFF,TGTGCCAGCAGGGGACACCTCAACACTGAAGCTTTCTTT
-,TRBJ2-3,TRBV13,-,CASSSPSGSTDTQYF,TGTGCCAGCAGCTCCCCCAGCGGGAGCACAGATACGCAGTATTTT
-,TRBJ2-7,TRBV11-2,TRBD1,CASSQTGWYEQYF,TGTGCCAGCAGCCAGACAGGGTGGTACGAGCAGTACTTC
once,TRBJ1-2,TRBV6-5,-,CASSYRTDYGYTF,TGTGCCAGCAGTTACCGAACAGACTATGGCTACACCTTC
-,TRBJ1-3,TRBV9,TRBD1,CASSGGTGFRSGNTIYF,TGTGCCAGCAGCGGGGGGACAGGGTTCCGCTCTGGAAACACCATATATTTT
-,TRBJ2-7,TRBV6-5,TRBD1,CASRTGTGGWREQYF,TGTGCCAGCAGAACCGGGACAGGGGGTTGGCGTGAGCAGTACTTC
-,TRBJ2-1,TRBV24-1,TRBD1,CATSELGGQGSNEQFF,TGTGCCACCAGTGAGCTGGGGGGACAGGGCAGCAATGAGCAGTTCTTC
-,TRBJ1-5,TRBV6-4,-,CASSRQVDQPQHF,TGTGCCAGCAGCCGACAGGTTGATCAGCCCCAGCATTTT
-,TRBJ1-1,TRBV5-4,-,CASSLPRLYQGQNTEAFF,TGTGCCAGCAGCTTACCCCGTCTATATCAGGGCCAGAACACTGAAGCTTTCTTT
-,TRBJ1-5,TRBV5-1,TRBD1,CASSLDRGLDSNQPQHF,TGCGCCAGCAGCTTGGATAGGGGGCTAGATAGCAATCAGCCCCAGCATTTT
-,TRBJ2-7,TRBV10-3,-,CAILAGSDEQYF,TGTGCCATCCTGGCGGGAAGTGACGAGCAGTACTTC
once,TRBJ2-2,TRBV24-1,TRBD1,CATSDGQGNTGELFF,TGTGCCACCAGTGACGGACAGGGGAACACCGGGGAGCTGTTTTTT
few,TRBJ1-2,TRBV9,TRBD1,CASSGSGGADGYTF,TGTGCCAGCAGCGGATCAGGGGGCGCGGATGGCTACACCTTC
once,TRBJ2-2,TRBV9,-,CASSVAGARRNTGELFF,TGTGCCAGCAGCGTAGCTGGAGCTAGGAGGAACACCGGGGAGCTGTTTTTT
few,TRBJ2-7,TRBV6-6,TRBD1,CASTLPGQPYEQYF,TGTGCCAGCACTCTACCGGGACAGCCCTACGAGCAGTACTTC
-,TRBJ1-3,TRBV29-1,TRBD1,CSVALRDRFSGNTIYF,TGCAGCGTTGCCCTACGGGACAGGTTCTCTGGAAACACCATATATTTT
-,TRBJ2-5,TRBV4-1,TRBD2,CASSQGEREIQETQYF,TGCGCCAGCAGCCAAGGAGAGCGGGAGATCCAAGAGACCCAGTACTTC
-,TRBJ1-5,TRBV5-8,TRBD1,CASRHRGDQPQHF,TGTGCCAGCAGGCACAGGGGAGATCAGCCCCAGCATTTT
-,TRBJ1-6,TRBV6-4,TRBD1,CASSGDRGTLYNSPLHF,TGTGCCAGCAGTGGGGACAGGGGAACCCTTTATAATTCACCCCTCCACTTT
-,TRBJ2-5,TRBV5-1,-,CASSSQGPQETQYF,TGCGCCAGCAGCTCACAGGGTCCCCAAGAGACCCAGTACTTC
-,TRBJ2-3,TRBV11-2,TRBD1,CASRDRESFDTQYF,TGTGCCAGCAGGGACAGGGAGTCTTTCGATACGCAGTATTTT
once,TRBJ1-1,TRBV6-5,TRBD1,CASSPRTGKTEAFF,TGTGCCAGCAGTCCCCGGACAGGGAAAACTGAAGCTTTCTTT
-,TRBJ2-7,TRBV12-3/TRBV12-4,-,CASSSTRSNEQYF,TGTGCCAGCAGTTCGACGCGGTCAAACGAGCAGTACTTC
-,TRBJ2-5,TRBV11-2,-,CASSLGRLETQYF,TGTGCCAGCAGCTTAGGGAGATTGGAGACCCAGTACTTC
-,TRBJ1-1,TRBV15,TRBD1,CATSRTDRTGTEAFF,TGTGCCACCAGCAGGACGGACAGGACGGGAACTGAAGCTTTCTTT
-,TRBJ2-3,TRBV6-6,TRBD2,CASSHSGRASSNTDTQYF,TGTGCCAGCAGTCATAGCGGGAGGGCCTCGAGTAACACAGATACGCAGTATTTT
-,TRBJ1-2,TRBV18,TRBD1,CASSPNPGQGYYGYTF,TGTGCCAGCTCACCTAACCCCGGACAGGGGTACTATGGCTACACCTTC
-,TRBJ2-3,TRBV9,-,CASSVGGGSTDTQYF,TGTGCCAGCAGCGTAGGTGGCGGCAGCACAGATACGCAGTATTTT
-,TRBJ2-5,TRBV19,-,CASSIDRRGQETQYF,TGTGCCAGTAGTATAGACAGACGGGGTCAAGAGACCCAGTACTTC
-,TRBJ2-3,TRBV6-1,-,CASSEFWGEDRDTQYF,TGTGCCAGCAGTGAATTTTGGGGAGAGGATAGGGATACGCAGTATTTT
-,TRBJ2-4,TRBV2,TRBD2,CASSDSSGRLGIQYF,TGTGCCAGCAGTGATAGTAGCGGGAGGCTTGGCATTCAGTACTTC
-,TRBJ2-1,TRBV6-2/TRBV6-3,TRBD2,CASSFTSVNEQFF,TGTGCCAGCAGCTTTACTAGCGTGAATGAGCAGTTCTTC
-,TRBJ2-1,TRBV4-3,-,CASSPQQVDEQFF,TGCGCCAGCAGCCCGCAACAGGTTGATGAGCAGTTCTTC
-,TRBJ2-1,TRBV24-1,TRBD2,CATSDQGTSDNEQFF,TGTGCCACCAGTGACCAAGGGACTAGCGACAATGAGCAGTTCTTC
-,TRBJ2-4,TRBV4-1,TRBD2,CASSQAGLAGPRNIQYF,TGCGCCAGCAGCCAAGCCGGACTAGCGGGCCCCCGGAACATTCAGTACTTC
-,TRBJ2-3,TRBV15,TRBD2,CATSRDPPTRTSGSRRTDTQYF,TGTGCCACCAGCAGAGATCCACCGACGAGGACTAGCGGGAGTAGGCGCACAGATACGCAGTATTTT
-,TRBJ2-7,TRBV27,TRBD1,CATRTGSYEQYF,TGTGCCACCAGGACAGGCTCCTACGAGCAGTACTTC
-,TRBJ2-1,TRBV4-1,-,CASSQAGAGYNEQFF,TGCGCCAGCAGCCAAGCGGGAGCTGGTTACAATGAGCAGTTCTTC
-,TRBJ2-1,TRBV10-3,-,CAIRQENEQFF,TGTGCCATCAGGCAGGAAAATGAGCAGTTCTTC
-,TRBJ2-5,TRBV11-1,TRBD2,CASNSGGAGARETQYF,TGTGCCAGCAACTCGGGAGGAGCGGGAGCGCGGGAGACCCAGTACTTC